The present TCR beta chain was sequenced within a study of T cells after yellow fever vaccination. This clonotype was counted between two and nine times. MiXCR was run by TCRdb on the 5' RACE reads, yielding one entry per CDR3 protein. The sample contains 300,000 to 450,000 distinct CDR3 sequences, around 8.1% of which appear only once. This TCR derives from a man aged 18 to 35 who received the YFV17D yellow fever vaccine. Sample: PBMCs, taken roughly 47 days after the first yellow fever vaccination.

The CDR3 DNA reads TGTGCCAGCAGTAGGAAATGGACAGGTCTTAATGAAAAACTGTTTTTT. The encoded protein is CASSRKWTGLNEKLFF. The chain couples TRBV7-2 to TRBJ1-4, with 7 bases fitting TRBD1. The length of the CDR3 is 16 residues. Germline V gene lookup returns CDR1 SGHTA and CDR2 FQGNSA. With V trimmed by 6 bases and J by 4 bases, 11 bases remained unmatched.